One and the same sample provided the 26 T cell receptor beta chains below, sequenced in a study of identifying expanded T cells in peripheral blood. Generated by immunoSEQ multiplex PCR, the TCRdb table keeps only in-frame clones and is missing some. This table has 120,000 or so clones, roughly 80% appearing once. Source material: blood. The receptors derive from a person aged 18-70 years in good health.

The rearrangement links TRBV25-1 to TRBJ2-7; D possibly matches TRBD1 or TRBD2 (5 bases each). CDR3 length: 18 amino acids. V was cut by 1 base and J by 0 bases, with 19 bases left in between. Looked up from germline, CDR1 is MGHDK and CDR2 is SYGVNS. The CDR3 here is CASSESTLGDTSSYEQYF. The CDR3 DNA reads TGTGCCAGCAGTGAATCGACTCTGGGGGATACGAGCTCCTACGAGCAGTACTTC.

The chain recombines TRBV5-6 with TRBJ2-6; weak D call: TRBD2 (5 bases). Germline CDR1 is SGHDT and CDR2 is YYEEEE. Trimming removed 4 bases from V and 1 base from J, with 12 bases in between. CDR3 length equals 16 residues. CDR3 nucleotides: TGTGCCAGCAGCGCTCAGCCGGGGTCTGGGGCCAACGTCCTGACTTTC. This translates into CASSAQPGSGANVLTF.

For the CDR3, the DNA is TGTGCCAGCAGCATATTCGGGGGCTACGAGCAGTACTTC. Translating gives CASSIFGGYEQYF. The rearrangement links TRBV7-8 to TRBJ2-7; TRBD2 is a possible D gene (6 bases). V lost 5 bases and J lost 3, with 11 bases in between. The CDR3 runs to 13 residues. CDR1 and CDR2 (germline): SGHVS, FQNEAQ. Variable domain in full (rest from reference TRBV7-8 and TRBJ2-7): GAGVSQSPRYKVAKRGQDVALRCDPISGHVSLFWYQQALGQGPEFLTYFQNEAQLDKSGLPSDRFFAERPEGSVSTLKIQRTQQEDSAVYLCASSIFGGYEQYFGPGTRLTVT.

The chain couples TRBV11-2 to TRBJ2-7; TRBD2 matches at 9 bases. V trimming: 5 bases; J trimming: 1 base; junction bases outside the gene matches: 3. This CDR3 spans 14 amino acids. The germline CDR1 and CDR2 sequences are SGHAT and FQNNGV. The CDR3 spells CASSVSGGSYEQYF. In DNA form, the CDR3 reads TGTGCCAGCAGCGTTAGCGGGGGATCCTACGAGCAGTACTTC.

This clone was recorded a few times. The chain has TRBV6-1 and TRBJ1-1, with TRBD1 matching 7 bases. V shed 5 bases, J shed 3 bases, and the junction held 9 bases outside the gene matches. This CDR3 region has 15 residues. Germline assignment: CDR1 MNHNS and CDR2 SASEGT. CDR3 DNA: TGTGCCAGCAGTATAACAGGGGAAGGGTACACTGAAGCTTTCTTT. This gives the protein CASSITGEGYTEAFF.

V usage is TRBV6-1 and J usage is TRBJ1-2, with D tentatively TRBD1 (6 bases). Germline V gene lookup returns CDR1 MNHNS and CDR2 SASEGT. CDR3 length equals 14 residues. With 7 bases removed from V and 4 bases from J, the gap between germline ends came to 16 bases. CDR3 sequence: CASNLIDRTYGYTF. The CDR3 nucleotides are TGTGCCAGCAATTTAATTGACAGGACCTATGGCTACACCTTC.

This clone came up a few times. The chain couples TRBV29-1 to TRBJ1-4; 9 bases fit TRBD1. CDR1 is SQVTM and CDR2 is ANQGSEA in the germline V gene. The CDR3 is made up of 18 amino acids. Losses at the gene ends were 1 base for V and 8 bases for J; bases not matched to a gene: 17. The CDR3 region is CSVEARTGDGWPDEKLFF. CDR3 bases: TGCAGCGTTGAAGCAAGGACAGGGGACGGTTGGCCTGACGAAAAACTGTTTTTT.

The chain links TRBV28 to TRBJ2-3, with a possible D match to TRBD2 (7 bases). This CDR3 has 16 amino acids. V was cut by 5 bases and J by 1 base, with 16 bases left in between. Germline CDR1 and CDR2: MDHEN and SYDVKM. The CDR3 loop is CASSDMGRGGTDTQYF. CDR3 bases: TGTGCCAGCAGTGACATGGGGAGGGGGGGCACAGATACGCAGTATTTT.

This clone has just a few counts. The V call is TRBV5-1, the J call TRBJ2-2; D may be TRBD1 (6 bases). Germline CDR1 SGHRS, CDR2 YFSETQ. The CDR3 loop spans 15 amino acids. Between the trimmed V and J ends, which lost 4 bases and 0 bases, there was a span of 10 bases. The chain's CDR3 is CASSPGHPNTGELFF. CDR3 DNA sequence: TGCGCCAGCAGCCCGGGACACCCGAACACCGGGGAGCTGTTTTTT.

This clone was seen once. The CDR3 sequence is CAWSDGGTGGGYEQYF. The CDR3, as DNA: TGTGCCTGGAGTGACGGAGGGACAGGGGGTGGCTACGAGCAGTACTTC. V gene TRBV30 combines with J gene TRBJ2-7; the match to TRBD1 covers 11 bases. The CDR3 extends over 16 amino acids. Germline V gene data show CDR1 as GTSNPN and CDR2 as SVGIG (reference sequence). With 1 base clipped from V and 3 bases from J, the junction kept 8 bases outside the gene matches.

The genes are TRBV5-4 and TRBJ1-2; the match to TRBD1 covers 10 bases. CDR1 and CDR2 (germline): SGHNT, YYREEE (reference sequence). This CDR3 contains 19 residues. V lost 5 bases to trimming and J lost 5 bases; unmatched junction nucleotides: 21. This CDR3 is CASSRLGGTGVLGEYGYTF. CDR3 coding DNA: TGTGCCAGCAGTCGGCTTGGAGGGACAGGGGTCCTCGGGGAATATGGCTACACCTTC.

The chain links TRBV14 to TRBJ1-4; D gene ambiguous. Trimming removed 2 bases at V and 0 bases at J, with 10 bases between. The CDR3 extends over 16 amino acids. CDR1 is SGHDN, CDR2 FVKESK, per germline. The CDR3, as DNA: TGTGCCAGCAGCCAAATTGGCACGGCAACTAATGAAAAACTGTTTTTT. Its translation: CASSQIGTATNEKLFF.

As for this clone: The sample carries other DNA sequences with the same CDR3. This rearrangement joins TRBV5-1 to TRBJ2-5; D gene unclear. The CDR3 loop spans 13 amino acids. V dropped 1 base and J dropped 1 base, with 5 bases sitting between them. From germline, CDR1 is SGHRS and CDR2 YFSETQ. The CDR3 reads CASSLIPQETQYF. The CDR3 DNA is TGCGCCAGCAGCTTGATACCCCAAGAGACCCAGTACTTC.

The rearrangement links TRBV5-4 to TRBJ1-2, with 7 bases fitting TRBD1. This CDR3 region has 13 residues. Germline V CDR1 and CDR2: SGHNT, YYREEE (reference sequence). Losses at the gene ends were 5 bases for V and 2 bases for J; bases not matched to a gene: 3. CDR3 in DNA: TGTGCCAGCAGGATACAGGGGAACTATGGCTACACCTTC. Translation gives CASRIQGNYGYTF.

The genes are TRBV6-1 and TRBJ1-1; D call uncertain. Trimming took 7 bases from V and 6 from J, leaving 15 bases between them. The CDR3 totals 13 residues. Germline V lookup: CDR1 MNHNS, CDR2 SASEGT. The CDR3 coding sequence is TGTGCCAGCAACCCGAGCGGCTGGGCTGAAGCTTTCTTT. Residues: CASNPSGWAEAFF.

CDR3 sequence (DNA): TGCGCCAGCAGTGAGAGGGGGCAGGGTTTTCTATCTGGCTACACCTTC. It encodes CASSERGQGFLSGYTF. The V and J genes are TRBV10-2 and TRBJ1-2; TRBD1 matches 7 bases. The CDR3 is 16 residues long. Trimming at V came to 2 bases and at J to 7 bases, leaving 13 bases not matched to a gene. Looked up from germline, CDR1 is WSHSY and CDR2 is SAAADI.

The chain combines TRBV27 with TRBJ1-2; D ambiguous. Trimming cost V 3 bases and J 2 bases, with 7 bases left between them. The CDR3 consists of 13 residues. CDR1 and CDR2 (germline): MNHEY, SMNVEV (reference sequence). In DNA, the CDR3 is TGTGCCAGCAGTTTTGGGCGGAACTATGGCTACACCTTC. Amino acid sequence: CASSFGRNYGYTF.

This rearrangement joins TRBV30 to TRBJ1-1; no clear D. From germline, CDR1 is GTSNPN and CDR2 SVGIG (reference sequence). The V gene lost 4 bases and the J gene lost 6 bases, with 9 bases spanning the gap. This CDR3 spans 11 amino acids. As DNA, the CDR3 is TGTGCCTGGAACCAAAGGGCTGAAGCTTTCTTT. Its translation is CAWNQRAEAFF.

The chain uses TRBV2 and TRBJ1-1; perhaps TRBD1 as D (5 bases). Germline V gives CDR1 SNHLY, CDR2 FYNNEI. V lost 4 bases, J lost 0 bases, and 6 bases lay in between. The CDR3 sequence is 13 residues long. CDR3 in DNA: TGTGCCAGCAGTGGACAGATGAACACTGAAGCTTTCTTT. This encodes CASSGQMNTEAFF.

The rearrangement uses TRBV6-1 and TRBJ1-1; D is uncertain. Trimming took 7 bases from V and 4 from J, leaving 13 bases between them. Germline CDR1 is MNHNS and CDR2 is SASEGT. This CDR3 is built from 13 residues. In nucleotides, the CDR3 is TGTGCCAGCACTGTAGAATTCGGCACTGAAGCTTTCTTT. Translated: CASTVEFGTEAFF.

CDR3: CASSELARAIPGNTIYF. The DNA for the CDR3 is TGTGCCAGCAGTGAACTGGCGCGGGCCATCCCTGGAAACACCATATATTTT. This chain joins TRBV6-1 and TRBJ1-3; D remains unclear. V lost 2 bases, J lost 2 bases, and 16 bases lay in between. CDR1 MNHNS and CDR2 SASEGT come from the germline V gene. The CDR3 is made up of 17 amino acids.

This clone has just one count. CDR3 in amino acids: CASSVNSNSPLHF. The CDR3 nucleotides read TGTGCCAGCAGTGTGAACAGCAATTCACCCCTCCACTTT. V and J are TRBV25-1 and TRBJ1-6, with unresolved D. V lost 4 bases to trimming and J lost 7 bases, with 8 bases between them. The CDR3 covers 13 residues. CDR1 is MGHDK, CDR2 SYGVNS, per germline.

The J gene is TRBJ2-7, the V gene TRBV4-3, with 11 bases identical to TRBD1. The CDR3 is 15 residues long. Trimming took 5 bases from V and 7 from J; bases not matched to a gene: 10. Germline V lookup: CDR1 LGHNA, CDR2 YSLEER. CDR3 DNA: TGCGCCAGCAGCTACGCCGGGACAGGGGGTTTTGAGCAGTACTTC. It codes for CASSYAGTGGFEQYF.

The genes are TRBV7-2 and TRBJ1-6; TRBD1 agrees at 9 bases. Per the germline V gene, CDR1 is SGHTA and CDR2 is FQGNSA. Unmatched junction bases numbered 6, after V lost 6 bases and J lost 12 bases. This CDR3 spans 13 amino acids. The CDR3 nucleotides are TGTGCCAGCAGTTTACCGGGACAGGGACCCCTCCACTTT. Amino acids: CASSLPGQGPLHF. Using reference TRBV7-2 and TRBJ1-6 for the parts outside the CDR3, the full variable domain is GAGVSQSPSNKVTEKGKDVELRCDPISGHTALYWYRQSLGQGLEFLIYFQGNSAPDKSGLPSDRFSAERTGGSVSTLTIQRTQQEDSAVYLCASSLPGQGPLHFGNGTRLTVT.

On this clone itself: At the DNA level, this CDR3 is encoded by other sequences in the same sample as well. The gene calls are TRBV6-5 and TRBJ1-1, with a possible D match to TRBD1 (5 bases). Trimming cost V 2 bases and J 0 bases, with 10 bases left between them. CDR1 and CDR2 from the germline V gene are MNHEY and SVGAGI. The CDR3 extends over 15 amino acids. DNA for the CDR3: TGTGCCAGCAGTTACGGAGCAGGGCTGAACACTGAAGCTTTCTTT. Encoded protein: CASSYGAGLNTEAFF.

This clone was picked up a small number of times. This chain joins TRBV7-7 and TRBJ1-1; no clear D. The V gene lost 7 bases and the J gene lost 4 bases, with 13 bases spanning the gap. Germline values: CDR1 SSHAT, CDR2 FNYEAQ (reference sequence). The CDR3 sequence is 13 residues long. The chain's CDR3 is CASTKPPTTEAFF. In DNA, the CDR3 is TGTGCCAGCACAAAGCCTCCTACCACTGAAGCTTTCTTT.